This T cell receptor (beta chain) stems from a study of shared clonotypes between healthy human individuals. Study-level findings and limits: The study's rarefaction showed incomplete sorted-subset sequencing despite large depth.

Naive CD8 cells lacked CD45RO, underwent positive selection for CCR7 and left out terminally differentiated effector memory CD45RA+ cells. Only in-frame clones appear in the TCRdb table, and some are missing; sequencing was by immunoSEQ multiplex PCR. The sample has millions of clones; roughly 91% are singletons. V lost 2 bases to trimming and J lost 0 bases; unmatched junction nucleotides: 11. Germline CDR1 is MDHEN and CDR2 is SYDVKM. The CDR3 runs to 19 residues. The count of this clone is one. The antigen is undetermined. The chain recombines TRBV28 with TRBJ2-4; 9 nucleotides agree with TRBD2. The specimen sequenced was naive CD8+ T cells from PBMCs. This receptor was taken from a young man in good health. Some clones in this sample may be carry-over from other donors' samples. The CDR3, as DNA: TGTGCCAGCAGTTTAGCGGGAGGGAATCCTACACGAGCCAAAAACATTCAGTACTTC. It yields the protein CASSLAGGNPTRAKNIQYF.